A few counts support the clone carrying this TCR beta chain. The antigen remains unidentified. This entry belongs to a study of somatic mutations in cytotoxic T cells in rheumatoid arthritis. Study conclusions and caveats: Of the expanded CD8+ clones, the antigen targets were not known. Healthy controls showed no age-related rise in CD8+ clonality, whereas rheumatoid arthritis patients did. Among rheumatoid arthritis patients and age-matched healthy controls, CD8+ T-cell clonality was not significantly different.

Only in-frame clones appear in the TCRdb table, and some are missing; sequencing was by immunoSEQ multiplex PCR. Of around 19,000 clones listed, around four fifths are singletons. Separation of CD4+ and CD8+ cells was performed by positive magnetic bead selection, and purity was verified by flow cytometry. Per the germline V gene, CDR1 is SEHNR and CDR2 is FQNEAQ (reference sequence). The CDR3 has 13 residues. The ends were cut back, 1 base at V and 2 bases at J, with 5 bases in the middle. The chain couples TRBV7-9 to TRBJ1-2; D unclear. Sequenced material: CD8+ T cells sorted from blood. This TCR was recovered from an adult with rheumatoid arthritis. In nucleotides, the CDR3 is TGTGCCAGCAGCTTAGTGGGGAACTATGGCTACACCTTC. Its translation: CASSLVGNYGYTF. The full variable domain, in which reference TRBV7-9 and TRBJ1-2 provide the parts outside the CDR3, is DTGVSQNPRHKITKRGQNVTFRCDPISEHNRLYWYRQTLGQGPEFLTYFQNEAQLEKSRLLSDRFSAERPKGSFSTLEIQRTEQGDSAMYLCASSLVGNYGYTFGSGTRLTVV.